This T cell receptor beta chain was captured by sequencing in a study of monozygotic twins with inflammatory bowel disease. The study's findings and limits: Individual T cell subtypes were not distinguishable.

cDNA synthesis was performed in eight separate reactions for each sample. Each UMI, carrying a 6-nucleotide sample barcode, came from template switching. TCRdb re-called the 5' RACE reads and catalogs CDR3 proteins one per entry, DNA excluded. This repertoire includes around 380,000 distinct CDR3 sequences. A note on this clonotype: Its antigen is currently unknown.

Germline CDR1 reads MNHNS; CDR2 reads SASEGT. This CDR3 is 14 amino acids long. No T cells were sorted before total RNA was taken from whole blood. The sequenced sample consisted of blood. The origin of this receptor is a human donor with ulcerative colitis or Crohn's disease, or a healthy co-twin of an affected twin (not recorded which). The V call is TRBV6-1, the J call TRBJ2-7. The CDR3 region is CASMKSGRPYEQYF.